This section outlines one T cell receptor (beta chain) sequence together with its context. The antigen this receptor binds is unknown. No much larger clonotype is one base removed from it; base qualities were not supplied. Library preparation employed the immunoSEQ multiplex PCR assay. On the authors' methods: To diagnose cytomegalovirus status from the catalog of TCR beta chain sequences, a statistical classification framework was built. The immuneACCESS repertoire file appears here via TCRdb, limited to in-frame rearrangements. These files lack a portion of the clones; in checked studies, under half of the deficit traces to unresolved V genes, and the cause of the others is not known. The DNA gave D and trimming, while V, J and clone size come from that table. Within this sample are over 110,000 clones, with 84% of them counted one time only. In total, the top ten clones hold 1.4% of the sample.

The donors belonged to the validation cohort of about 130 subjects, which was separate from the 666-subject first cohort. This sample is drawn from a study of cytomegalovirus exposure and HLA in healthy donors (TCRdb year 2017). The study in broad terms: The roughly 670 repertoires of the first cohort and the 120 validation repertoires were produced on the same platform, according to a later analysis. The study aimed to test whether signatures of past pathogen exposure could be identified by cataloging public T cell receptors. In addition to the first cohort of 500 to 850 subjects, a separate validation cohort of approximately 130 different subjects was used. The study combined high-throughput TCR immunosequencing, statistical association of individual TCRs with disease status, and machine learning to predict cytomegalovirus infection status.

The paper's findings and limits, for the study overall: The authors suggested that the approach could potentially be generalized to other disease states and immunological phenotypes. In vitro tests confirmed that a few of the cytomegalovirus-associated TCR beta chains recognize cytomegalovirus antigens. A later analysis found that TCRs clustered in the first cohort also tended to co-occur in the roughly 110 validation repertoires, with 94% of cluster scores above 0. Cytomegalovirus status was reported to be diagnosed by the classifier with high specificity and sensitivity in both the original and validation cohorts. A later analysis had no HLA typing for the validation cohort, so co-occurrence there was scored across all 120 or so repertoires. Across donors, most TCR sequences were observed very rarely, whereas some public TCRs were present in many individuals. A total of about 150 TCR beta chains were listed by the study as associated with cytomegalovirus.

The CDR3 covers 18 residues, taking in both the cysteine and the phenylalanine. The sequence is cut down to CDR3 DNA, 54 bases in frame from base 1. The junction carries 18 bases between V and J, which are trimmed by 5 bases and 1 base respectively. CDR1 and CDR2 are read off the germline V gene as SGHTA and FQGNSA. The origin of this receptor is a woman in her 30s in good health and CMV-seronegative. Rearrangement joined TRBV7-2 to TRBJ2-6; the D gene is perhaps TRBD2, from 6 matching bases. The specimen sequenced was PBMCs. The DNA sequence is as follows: TGTGCCAGCAGCCCGCGGGGTGGGCTAGGGTCTGGGGCCAACGTCCTGACTTTC. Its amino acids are CASSPRGGLGSGANVLTF.